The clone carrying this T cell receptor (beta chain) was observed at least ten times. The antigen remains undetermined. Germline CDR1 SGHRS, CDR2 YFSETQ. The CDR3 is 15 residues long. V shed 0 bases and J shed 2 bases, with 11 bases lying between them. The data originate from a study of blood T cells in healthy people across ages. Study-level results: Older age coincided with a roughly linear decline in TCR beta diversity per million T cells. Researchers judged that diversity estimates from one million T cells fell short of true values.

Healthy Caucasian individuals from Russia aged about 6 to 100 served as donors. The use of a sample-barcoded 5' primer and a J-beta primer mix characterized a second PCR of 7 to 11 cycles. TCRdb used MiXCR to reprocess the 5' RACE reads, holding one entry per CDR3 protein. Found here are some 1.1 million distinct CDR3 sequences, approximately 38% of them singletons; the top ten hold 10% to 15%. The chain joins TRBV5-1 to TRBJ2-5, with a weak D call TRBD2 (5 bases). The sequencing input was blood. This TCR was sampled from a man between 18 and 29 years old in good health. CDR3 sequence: CASSLEIGSQETQYF. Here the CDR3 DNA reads TGCGCCAGCAGCTTGGAAATTGGGAGTCAAGAGACCCAGTACTTC. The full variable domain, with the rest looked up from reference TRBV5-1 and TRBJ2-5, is KAGVTQTPRYLIKTRGQQVTLSCSPISGHRSVSWYQQTPGQGLQFLFEYFSETQRNKGNFPGRFSGRQFSNSRSEMNVSTLELGDSALYLCASSLEIGSQETQYFGPGTRLLVL.